This entry describes one TCR beta chain. Its antigen is currently unknown. The iRepertoire nested amplicon-rescue multiplex PCR amplified TCR alpha and beta CDR3s from RNA. Input was roughly 95-400 ng of tissue mRNA or PBMC total RNA. MiXCR, run by TCRdb on the multiplex PCR reads, gives a single entry per CDR3 protein. The sample lists fewer than 250,000 distinct CDR3 sequences, 25% to 35% seen once, with around 20% in the top ten. The CDR3 consists of 15 residues. The V and J ends lost 0 bases and 7 bases respectively, with 13 bases between them. The germline V gene encodes CDR1 LGHNA and CDR2 YSLEER. The entry originates in a study of glioma-infiltrating T cells. Notes on the study in general: Tissue-blood divergence was below expectation in non-neoplastic patients, above in gliomas. Only very few CDR3 sequences appeared in both tissue and blood.

The specimen sequenced was glioma tissue, nonneoplastic brain tissue, or PBMCs (not recorded which). V gene TRBV4-3 combines with J gene TRBJ1-5; weak D call: TRBD1 (5 bases). The receptor comes from a human donor with low-grade glioma or glioblastoma, undergoing nonglioma brain surgery, or in good health (not recorded which). The CDR3 DNA reads as TGCGCCAGCAGCCAAGATTGGGGGACCGGGCAGCCCCAGCATTTT. This gives the protein CASSQDWGTGQPQHF.